The 12 T cell receptor beta chains given below trace back to one sample, sequenced in a study of cytomegalovirus exposure and HLA in healthy donors. The PCR ran on 60 Vbeta and 13 Jbeta primers. Sequencing used immunoSEQ multiplex PCR; TCRdb keeps in-frame clones, though not all of them. This sample's clone table lists 200,000 to 250,000 clones. Sequences were obtained from PBMCs. The receptor set was obtained from a girl aged 2-10 years in good health and CMV-seropositive.

The gene calls are TRBV18 and TRBJ2-1; 14 bases map to TRBD2. V gave up 2 bases and J gave up 7 bases; unmatched junction bases: 7. Germline-derived CDR1 and CDR2 are KGHSH and LQKENI. This CDR3 contains 17 residues. The CDR3 region is CASSPKRGTSGSNEQFF. CDR3 DNA sequence: TGTGCCAGCTCACCAAAAAGAGGGACTAGCGGGAGTAATGAGCAGTTCTTC.

This chain joins TRBV6-6 and TRBJ2-3, with D possibly being TRBD2 (7 bases). CDR1 is MNHNY and CDR2 is SVGAGI in the germline V gene (reference sequence). V was trimmed by 1 base and J by 6 bases, leaving 17 bases between them. The CDR3 is 16 amino acids. The CDR3 sequence: CASSYLGGGASDTQYF. CDR3 coding DNA: TGTGCCAGCAGTTACTTGGGTGGGGGGGCATCGGATACGCAGTATTTT.

This chain joins TRBV18 and TRBJ1-5; 7 bases match TRBD1. The CDR3 sequence is 15 residues long. V shed 1 base and J 0 bases; nucleotides not matched to a gene: 0. Per germline, CDR1 KGHSH and CDR2 LQKENI. Here the CDR3 reads CASSPRDSSNQPQHF. Here the CDR3 DNA reads TGTGCCAGCTCACCACGGGACAGTAGCAATCAGCCCCAGCATTTT.

This chain links TRBV7-9 with TRBJ2-3, with D maybe TRBD2 (6 bases). Looked up from germline, CDR1 is SEHNR and CDR2 is FQNEAQ (reference sequence). Trimming removed 6 bases at V and 4 bases at J, with 17 bases between. The length of the CDR3 is 15 residues. The CDR3 DNA is TGTGCCAGCAGTTTGGATGGGGGGAGGTCAGATACGCAGTATTTT. It is translated as CASSLDGGRSDTQYF. Full variable domain (rest looked up from reference TRBV7-9 and TRBJ2-3): DTGVSQNPRHKITKRGQNVTFRCDPISEHNRLYWYRQTLGQGPEFLTYFQNEAQLEKSRLLSDRFSAERPKGSFSTLEIQRTEQGDSAMYLCASSLDGGRSDTQYFGPGTRLTVL.

The chain is built from TRBV29-1 and TRBJ2-5; TRBD2 aligns across 7 bases. Germline CDR1 reads SQVTM; CDR2 reads ANQGSEA. Losses at the gene ends were 4 bases for V and 5 bases for J; bases not matched to a gene: 7. CDR3 length equals 13 residues. CDR3 in amino acids: CSVGEGWGETQYF. DNA of the CDR3: TGCAGCGTTGGGGAGGGCTGGGGGGAGACCCAGTACTTC.

The chain joins TRBV6-1 to TRBJ2-3; 8 nucleotides match TRBD1. Germline-derived CDR1 and CDR2 are MNHNS and SASEGT. This CDR3 has 14 residues. J gave up 1 base and V 7 bases, and 4 bases lay outside the gene matches. CDR3 in amino acids: CASNPGQGTDTQYF. The CDR3 DNA reads as TGTGCCAGCAATCCGGGACAGGGCACAGATACGCAGTATTTT.

V is TRBV11-2 and J is TRBJ2-1; no clear D gene. V was pared by 1 base and J by 5 bases, with 6 bases between. The CDR3 covers 13 residues. Germline loops: CDR1 SGHAT, CDR2 FQNNGV. The CDR3 nucleotides read TGTGCCAGCAGCTTAGTCGTAGACAATGAGCAGTTCTTC. It encodes CASSLVVDNEQFF.

The chain joins TRBV2 to TRBJ1-1, with no clear D. V lost 7 bases and J 0 bases, leaving 9 bases between the germline ends. From germline, CDR1 is SNHLY and CDR2 FYNNEI. CDR3 length equals 13 residues. CDR3: CASIREMNTEAFF. The CDR3 DNA follows: TGTGCCAGCATCCGGGAGATGAACACTGAAGCTTTCTTT.

CDR3 nucleotides: TGTGCCAGCAGACCGGGACAGAGCAATCAGCCCCAGCATTTT. It translates to CASRPGQSNQPQHF. J is TRBJ1-5 and V is TRBV27; 7 bases are shared with TRBD1. The CDR3 has 14 amino acids. With 6 bases clipped from V and 1 base from J, the junction kept 3 bases outside the gene matches. The germline gives CDR1 MNHEY, CDR2 SMNVEV (reference sequence).

V and J are TRBV2 and TRBJ2-1, with 10 bases matching TRBD1. The germline V gene has CDR1 SNHLY and CDR2 FYNNEI. V trimming: 6 bases; J trimming: 8 bases; junction bases outside the gene matches: 7. CDR3 size: 14 residues. CDR3 bases: TGTGCCAGCAGCAGGGACAGGGGTCGGGATGAGCAGTTCTTC. This codes for CASSRDRGRDEQFF.

This chain uses TRBV7-9 with TRBJ2-2; TRBD1 agrees at 12 bases. V lost 5 bases, J lost 10 bases, and 14 bases stayed unmatched. The CDR3 contains 17 residues. Germline V gives CDR1 SEHNR, CDR2 FQNEAQ (reference sequence). The CDR3 is CASSLALGDRGREELFF. The CDR3 region has the DNA TGTGCCAGCAGCCTCGCCCTGGGGGACAGGGGGCGTGAGGAGCTGTTTTTT.

The chain uses TRBV7-2 and TRBJ1-2; D is uncertain. The V end was cut by 2 bases, the J end by 8 bases, with 9 bases between. Germline loops: CDR1 SGHTA, CDR2 FQGNSA. This CDR3 spans 12 amino acids. The DNA for the CDR3 is TGTGCCAGCAGCTTACTAAGAAGCGGCTACACCTTC. As protein: CASSLLRSGYTF.